These 19 T cell receptor beta chains originate from one sample sequenced in a study of blood T cell repertoires in COVID-19. The repertoire was sequenced with immunoSEQ multiplex PCR; TCRdb's copy has only in-frame clones and lacks some. Of about 180,000 clones in the sample, around 86% were seen once. Sequenced: PBMCs or T cells enriched from blood (not recorded which). The receptor set was obtained from a woman aged 25 to 39 who had recovered from COVID-19.

V gene TRBV24-1 combines with J gene TRBJ1-2; D remains unclear. This CDR3 is built from 14 residues. Trimming removed 2 bases from V and 6 bases from J, with 12 bases in between. CDR1 and CDR2 from the germline V gene are KGHDR and SFDVKD. CDR3 DNA sequence: TGTGCCACCAGTGATTCGGGAAAAACGGATGGCTACACCTTC. Translation: CATSDSGKTDGYTF.

V and J are TRBV28 and TRBJ2-1; D is perhaps TRBD1 (6 bases). The V and J ends lost 5 bases and 9 bases respectively, with 17 bases between them. Germline assignment: CDR1 MDHEN and CDR2 SYDVKM. This CDR3 has 14 amino acids. The CDR3 region has the DNA TGTGCCAGCAGTCGACTCAGGATGGGGGCTGAGCAGTTCTTC. Protein product: CASSRLRMGAEQFF.

This clone was picked up one time. V gene TRBV18 combines with J gene TRBJ2-5; no clear D. The CDR3 is 15 amino acids. Deletions cut 0 bases from V and 1 base from J, with 9 bases between. Germline CDR1 KGHSH, CDR2 LQKENI. The CDR3 spells CASSPPSQSQETQYF. CDR3 nucleotide sequence: TGTGCCAGCTCACCACCCTCTCAGTCCCAAGAGACCCAGTACTTC.

This chain links TRBV5-1 with TRBJ1-5, with TRBD1 identical over 8 bases. The CDR3 runs 15 residues. Germline CDR1 SGHRS, CDR2 YFSETQ. The ends lost 3 bases at V and 4 bases at J; junction bases unmatched: 6. The CDR3 loop reads CASSSTGGVNQPQHF. In nucleotides, the CDR3 is TGCGCCAGCAGCTCCACAGGGGGAGTGAATCAGCCCCAGCATTTT.

The rearrangement joins TRBV7-2 to TRBJ2-1; TRBD1 is a possible D gene (5 bases). The V gene's germline CDR1 is SGHTA and CDR2 FQGNSA. The V end lost 0 bases, the J end lost 2 bases, and 11 bases lay between the germline ends. The CDR3 totals 16 residues. CDR3 sequence: CASSLAGVNAYNEQFF. DNA for the CDR3: TGTGCCAGCAGCTTAGCAGGGGTGAATGCCTACAATGAGCAGTTCTTC.

This sequence joins TRBV3-1 (or the pseudogene TRBV3-2) and TRBJ2-7; no reliable D call. V was clipped by 5 bases and J by 5 bases, with 7 bases between them. The length of the CDR3 is 11 residues. Germline V gene lookup returns CDR1 LGHDT and CDR2 YNNKEL (reference sequence). CDR3 amino acids: CASSLFHEQYF. Written as DNA, the CDR3 is TGTGCCAGCAGCTTATTCCACGAGCAGTACTTC.

This clone was detected a few times. The V and J genes are TRBV6-5 and TRBJ1-5; D gene uncertain. The CDR3 runs 14 residues. Trimming stripped 5 bases from V and 2 bases from J, with 10 bases between. Germline V CDR1 and CDR2: MNHEY, SVGAGI. CDR3 in DNA: TGTGCCAGCAGTCGAGGTGAGGGCAATCAGCCCCAGCATTTT. Translated, it gives CASSRGEGNQPQHF.

The chain links TRBV3-1 (or the pseudogene TRBV3-2) to TRBJ1-3; TRBD1 aligns across 7 bases. The CDR3 is made up of 14 amino acids. The ends lost 3 bases at V and 2 bases at J; junction bases unmatched: 1. Germline CDR1 reads LGHDT; CDR2 reads YNNKEL (reference sequence). The CDR3 DNA reads TGTGCCAGCAGCCAGGGACAGACTGGAAACACCATATATTTT. This gives the protein CASSQGQTGNTIYF.

This clone has a single count. This sequence joins TRBV19 and TRBJ2-3; 9 bases are a match to TRBD2. CDR3 length: 15 amino acids. V shed 3 bases, J shed 6 bases, and the junction held 7 bases outside the gene matches. Per germline, CDR1 LNHDA and CDR2 SQIVND (reference sequence). In nucleotides, the CDR3 is TGTGCCAGTAGTATTCCTAGCGGGATCTTGGATACGCAGTATTTT. This encodes CASSIPSGILDTQYF.

CDR3 loop: CAISDIRGRDTEAFF. For the CDR3, the DNA is TGTGCCATCAGTGATATAAGGGGCAGGGACACTGAAGCTTTCTTT. The chain links TRBV10-3 to TRBJ1-1; tentative D call: TRBD1 (5 bases). CDR1 ENHRY and CDR2 SYGVKD come from the germline V gene. This CDR3 has 15 amino acids. Trimming took 3 bases from V and 3 from J, leaving 14 bases between them.

This sequence joins TRBV5-6 and TRBJ2-7; 7 bases fit TRBD1. V was clipped by 0 bases and J by 6 bases; unmatched bases: 0. This CDR3 is 12 amino acids long. The germline CDR1 and CDR2 sequences are SGHDT and YYEEEE. The CDR3 DNA reads TGTGCCAGCAGCTTGGGACAGGGCGAGCAGTACTTC. It codes for CASSLGQGEQYF.

CDR3 residues: CASSPERQTNTEAFF. The CDR3, as DNA: TGTGCCAGCAGCCCAGAGCGTCAGACGAACACTGAAGCTTTCTTT. The gene calls are TRBV7-9 and TRBJ1-1; D gene uncertain. V lost 5 bases to trimming and J lost 1 base, with 14 bases between them. The length of the CDR3 is 15 residues. CDR1 and CDR2 from the germline V gene are SEHNR and FQNEAQ (reference sequence).

A few counts support this clone. The chain links TRBV7-8 to TRBJ2-2; 9 positions match TRBD2. With 6 bases clipped from V and 1 base from J, the junction kept 6 bases outside the gene matches. The CDR3 contains 16 residues. CDR1 and CDR2 from the germline V gene are SGHVS and FQNEAQ. The CDR3 loop is CASRPTSGQNTGELFF. CDR3 nucleotides: TGTGCCAGCAGACCGACTAGCGGCCAGAACACCGGGGAGCTGTTTTTT.

This clone has a single count. This chain uses TRBV19 with TRBJ1-1; 10 bases align to TRBD1. Germline V lookup: CDR1 LNHDA, CDR2 SQIVND (reference sequence). The junction had 7 bases not matched to a gene; V was cut back by 6 bases and J by 3 bases. This CDR3 has 15 amino acids. The CDR3 DNA follows: TGTGCCAGTAGGGGACAGGGGCTGAGCTACACTGAAGCTTTCTTT. The encoded protein is CASRGQGLSYTEAFF.

J is TRBJ2-3 and V is TRBV5-1; the D gene is possibly TRBD2 (6 bases). The germline V gene encodes CDR1 SGHRS and CDR2 YFSETQ. V gave up 2 bases and J gave up 2 bases, with 12 bases separating them. The CDR3 is 15 residues long. The chain's CDR3 is CASSLAGSVTDTQYF. CDR3 coding DNA: TGCGCCAGCAGCTTAGCGGGCTCGGTCACAGATACGCAGTATTTT.

The chain carries TRBV10-3 and TRBJ2-7; TRBD2 matches 10 bases. The CDR3 totals 15 residues. V shed 2 bases and J 4 bases; nucleotides not matched to a gene: 5. Per the germline V gene, CDR1 is ENHRY and CDR2 is SYGVKD. The CDR3 here is CAISEVAGGPYEQYF. CDR3 nucleotide sequence: TGTGCCATCAGTGAGGTAGCGGGAGGACCGTACGAGCAGTACTTC.

Written as DNA, the CDR3 is TGTGCCAGCAGTGTTACCGGGACTAGCGGGACCCGCTACGAGCAGTACTTC. This sequence encodes CASSVTGTSGTRYEQYF. This chain uses TRBV6-1 with TRBJ2-7, with 13 bases that match TRBD2. The CDR3 covers 17 residues. Germline V gene sequence: CDR1 MNHNS, CDR2 SASEGT. The junction had 9 bases not matched to a gene; V was cut back by 4 bases and J by 3 bases.

This chain connects TRBV28 to TRBJ2-1, with D perhaps TRBD1 (5 bases). This CDR3 contains 15 residues. Germline V lookup: CDR1 MDHEN, CDR2 SYDVKM. V lost 3 bases, J lost 3 bases, and 12 bases lay in between. This CDR3 reads CASSFLSGNYNEQFF. In DNA form, the CDR3 reads TGTGCCAGCAGTTTTCTCTCAGGGAACTACAATGAGCAGTTCTTC.

This clone was observed a single time. This chain uses TRBV9 with TRBJ2-1, with TRBD2 identical over 7 bases. The ends lost 4 bases at V and 4 bases at J; junction bases unmatched: 11. Germline CDR1 and CDR2: SGDLS and YYNGEE. The CDR3 totals 16 residues. The CDR3 spells CASSPPTSKSYNEQFF. The CDR3 DNA reads TGTGCCAGCAGCCCGCCGACTAGCAAGAGTTACAATGAGCAGTTCTTC.